Listed here is a single TCR beta chain. The antigen it binds to is not known. Base qualities are missing; no much larger clone stands one base away. The protocol used for the library was 5' RACE. Sequenced on a NextSeq 500. The TCR library protocol attached unique molecular identifiers to individual cDNA molecules to correct for sequencing error and PCR bias. Both TCR alpha and beta chains were sequenced, and tight co-correlation was observed between alpha and beta sequence abundances in each sample. The source study handled its data this way. Decombinator V4 was used to perform V gene, J gene and CDR3 annotation of TCR sequences. Expanded TCRs were defined as changing significantly between any two time points under a Poisson model with p below 0.0001. TCR abundances were normalised to the total number of TCRs sequenced per sample and were expressed as counts per million. MAIT TCRs were defined by TRAV1-2 paired with TRAJ12, TRAJ20 or TRAJ33, and iNKT TCRs by TRAV10 paired with TRAJ18. VDJdb, accessed 1 November 2021, was searched for CMV, EBV and SARS-CoV-2 annotated TCRs, excluding TCRs annotated for multiple antigens. Starting from the raw public reads, TCRdb applied fastp trimming at Q25, assembled clones with MiXCR and retained in-frame beta chains. All rows with the same CDR3 protein become a single entry with the most common DNA and genes. In this record, the V and J calls reflect TCRdb's handling and not the investigators' own analysis. In this sample the table shows roughly 75,000 distinct CDR3 sequences, over 9% of which occur a single time. The top ten hold 4.5% to 5% of the sample.

The record originates from a study of early T cells in non-severe SARS-CoV-2 infection (dated by TCRdb to the early 2020s). About the investigation overall: TCR sequencing used bulk RNA from unsorted whole blood, so alpha and beta chains could not be paired.

The study was a case-control design nested within a healthcare worker cohort in London, UK, with weekly nasopharyngeal swab PCR tests and blood sampling. Between 23 and 31 March 2020, the week of the UK lockdown, healthcare workers were enrolled and then followed up weekly for as long as 16 weeks. Measured from the cysteine to the phenylalanine, the CDR3 is 16 residues long. The entry retains the CDR3 DNA only, 48 bases that are in frame from base 1. CDR1 and CDR2, per the germline V gene, are SGHDT and YYEEEE. V has 2 bases trimmed and J has 11 bases trimmed; junction bases matching no gene number 10. General findings and caveats noted by the study authors: VDJdb matching was skewed toward anti-spike CD8 responses and likely underestimated virus-specific expansions, missing private and CD4 specificities.

Sequencing input: whole blood. The receptor's source is an adult who was a healthcare worker with PCR-confirmed SARS-CoV-2 infection or an uninfected control (not recorded which). The sequence links TRBV5-6 to TRBJ1-6; 10 bases in the middle match TRBD1. The CDR3 protein sequence reads: CASSLQQGQGMAPLHF. Here is the DNA: TGTGCCAGCAGCTTACAGCAGGGACAGGGGATGGCACCCCTCCACTTT.